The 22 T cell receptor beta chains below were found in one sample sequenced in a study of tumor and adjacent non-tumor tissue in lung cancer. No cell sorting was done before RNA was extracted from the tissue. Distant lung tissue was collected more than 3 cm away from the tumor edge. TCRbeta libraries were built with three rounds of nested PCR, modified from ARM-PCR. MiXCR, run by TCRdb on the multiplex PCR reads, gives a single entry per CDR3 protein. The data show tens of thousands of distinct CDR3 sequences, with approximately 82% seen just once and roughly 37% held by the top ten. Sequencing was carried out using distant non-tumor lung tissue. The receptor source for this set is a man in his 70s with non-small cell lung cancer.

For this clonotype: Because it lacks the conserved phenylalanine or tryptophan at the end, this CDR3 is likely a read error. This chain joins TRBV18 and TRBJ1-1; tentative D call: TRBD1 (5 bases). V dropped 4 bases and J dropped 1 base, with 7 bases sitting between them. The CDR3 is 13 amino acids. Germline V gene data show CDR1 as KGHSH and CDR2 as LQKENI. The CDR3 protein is CASSLGTNTEAFI. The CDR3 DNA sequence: TGTGCCAGCTCACTGGGGACGAACACTGAAGCTTTCATT.

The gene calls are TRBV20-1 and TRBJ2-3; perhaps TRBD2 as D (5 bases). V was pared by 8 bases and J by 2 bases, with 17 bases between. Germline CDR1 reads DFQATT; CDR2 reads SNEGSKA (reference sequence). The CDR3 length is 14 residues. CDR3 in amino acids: CSSSRTSNTDTQYF. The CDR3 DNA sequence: TGCAGTTCCAGCCGGACTTCTAACACAGATACGCAGTATTTT.

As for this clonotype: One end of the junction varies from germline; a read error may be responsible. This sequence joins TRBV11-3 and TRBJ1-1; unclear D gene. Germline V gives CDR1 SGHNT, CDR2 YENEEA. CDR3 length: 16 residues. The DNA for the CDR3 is TGTGCCAGCAGCTTCCGGGATAGAACCCTGAACACTGAACCTATCTTT. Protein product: CASSFRDRTLNTEPIF.

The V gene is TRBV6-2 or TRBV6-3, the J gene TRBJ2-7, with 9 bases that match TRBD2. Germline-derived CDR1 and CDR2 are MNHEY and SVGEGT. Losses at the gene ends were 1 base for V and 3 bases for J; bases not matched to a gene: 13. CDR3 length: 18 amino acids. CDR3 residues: CASSYFSSQAGGNYEQYF. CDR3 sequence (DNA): TGTGCCAGCAGTTACTTCTCATCCCAAGCGGGAGGAAACTACGAGCAGTACTTC.

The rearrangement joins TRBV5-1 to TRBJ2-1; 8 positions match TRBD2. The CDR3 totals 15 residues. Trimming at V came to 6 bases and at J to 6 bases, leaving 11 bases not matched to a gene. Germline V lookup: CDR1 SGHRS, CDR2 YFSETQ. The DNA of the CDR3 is TGCGCCAGCATCCCAAGCGGGAGCGTCGGCAATGAGCAGTTCTTC. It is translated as CASIPSGSVGNEQFF.

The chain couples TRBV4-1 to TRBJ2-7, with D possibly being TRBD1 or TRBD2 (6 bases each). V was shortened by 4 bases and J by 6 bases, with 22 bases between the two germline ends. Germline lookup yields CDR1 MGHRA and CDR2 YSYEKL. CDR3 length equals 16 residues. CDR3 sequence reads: CASSRTQAREGGEQYF. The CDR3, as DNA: TGCGCCAGCAGCCGGACACAAGCGAGAGAGGGGGGCGAGCAGTACTTC.

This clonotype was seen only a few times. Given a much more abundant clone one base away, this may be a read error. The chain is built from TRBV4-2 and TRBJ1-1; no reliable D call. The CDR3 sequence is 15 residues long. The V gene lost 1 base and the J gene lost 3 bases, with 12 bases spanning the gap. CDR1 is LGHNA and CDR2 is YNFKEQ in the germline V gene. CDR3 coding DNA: TGTGCCAGCAGCCAAGTCGGGATTGGCGACACTGAAGCTTTCTTT. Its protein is CASSQVGIGDTEAFF.

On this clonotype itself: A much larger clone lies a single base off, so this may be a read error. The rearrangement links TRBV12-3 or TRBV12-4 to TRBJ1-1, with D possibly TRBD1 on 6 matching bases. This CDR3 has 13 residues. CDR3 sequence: CASSFQGNAEAFF. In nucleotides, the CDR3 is TGTGCCAGCAGTTTTCAGGGGAACGCTGAAGCTTTCTTT.

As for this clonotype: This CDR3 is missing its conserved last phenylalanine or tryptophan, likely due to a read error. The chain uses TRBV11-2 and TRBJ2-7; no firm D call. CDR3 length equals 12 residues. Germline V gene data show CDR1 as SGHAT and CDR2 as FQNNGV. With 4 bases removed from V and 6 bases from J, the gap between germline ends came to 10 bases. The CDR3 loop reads CASSSGSAEQYL. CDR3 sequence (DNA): TGTGCCAGCAGCTCTGGCAGTGCCGAGCAGTACCTC.

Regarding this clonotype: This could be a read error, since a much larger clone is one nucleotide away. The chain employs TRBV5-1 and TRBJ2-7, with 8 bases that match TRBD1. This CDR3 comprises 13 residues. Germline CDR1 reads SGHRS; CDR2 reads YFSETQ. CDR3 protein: CANSRTGIYEQYF. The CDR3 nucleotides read TGCGCCAACAGCCGGACAGGGATCTACGAGCAGTACTTC.

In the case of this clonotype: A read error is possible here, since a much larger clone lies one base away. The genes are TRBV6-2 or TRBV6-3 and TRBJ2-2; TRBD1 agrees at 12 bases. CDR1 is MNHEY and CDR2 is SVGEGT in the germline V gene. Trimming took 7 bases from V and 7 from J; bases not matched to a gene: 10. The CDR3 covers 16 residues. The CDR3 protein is CASTRGQGAFGGELFF. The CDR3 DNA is TGTGCCAGCACACGGGGACAGGGGGCGTTTGGCGGGGAGCTGTTTTTT.

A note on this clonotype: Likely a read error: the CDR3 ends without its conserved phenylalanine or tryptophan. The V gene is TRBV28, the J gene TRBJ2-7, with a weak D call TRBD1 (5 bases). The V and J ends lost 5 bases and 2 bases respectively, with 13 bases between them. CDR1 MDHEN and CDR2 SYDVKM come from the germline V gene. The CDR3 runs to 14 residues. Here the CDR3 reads CASSIIRQPYEQYI. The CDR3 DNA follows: TGTGCCAGCAGTATCATTAGACAGCCCTACGAGCAGTACATC.

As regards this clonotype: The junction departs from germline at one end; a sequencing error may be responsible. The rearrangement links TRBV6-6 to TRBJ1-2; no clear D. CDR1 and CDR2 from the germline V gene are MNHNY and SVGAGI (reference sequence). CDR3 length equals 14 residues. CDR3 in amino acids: CASSYSVDNYGYTF. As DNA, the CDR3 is TGTGCAAGCAGTTACTCGGTTGATAACTATGGCTACACCTTC.

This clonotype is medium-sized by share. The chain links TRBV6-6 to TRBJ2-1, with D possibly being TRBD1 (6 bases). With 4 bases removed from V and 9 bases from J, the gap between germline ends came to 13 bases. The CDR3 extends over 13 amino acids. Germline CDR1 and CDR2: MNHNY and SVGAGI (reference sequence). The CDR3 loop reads CASSSQGSGEQFF. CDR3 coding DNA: TGTGCCAGCAGTTCACAGGGCTCGGGTGAGCAGTTCTTC.

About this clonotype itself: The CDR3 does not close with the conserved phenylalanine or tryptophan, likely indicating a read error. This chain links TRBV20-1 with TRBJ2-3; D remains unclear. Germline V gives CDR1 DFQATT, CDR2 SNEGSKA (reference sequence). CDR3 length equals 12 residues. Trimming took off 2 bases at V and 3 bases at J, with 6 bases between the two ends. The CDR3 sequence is CSARWGTDTQYL. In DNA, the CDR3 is TGCAGTGCTAGATGGGGAACAGATACGCAGTATTTA.

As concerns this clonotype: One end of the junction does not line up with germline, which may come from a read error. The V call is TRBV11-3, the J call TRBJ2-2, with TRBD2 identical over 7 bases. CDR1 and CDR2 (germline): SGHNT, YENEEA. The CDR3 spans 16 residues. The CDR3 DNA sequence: TGTGCCAGGACCGATGGGGGGAGGGATCGTGGCGGGGAGCTCTTTTTT. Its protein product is CARTDGGRDRGGELFF. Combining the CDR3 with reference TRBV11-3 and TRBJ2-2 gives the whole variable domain EAGVVQSPRYKIIEKKQPVAFWCNPISGHNTLYWYLQNLGQGPELLIRYENEEAVDDSQLPKDRFSAERLKGVDSTLKIQPAELGDSAVYLCARTDGGRDRGGELFFGEGSRLTVL.

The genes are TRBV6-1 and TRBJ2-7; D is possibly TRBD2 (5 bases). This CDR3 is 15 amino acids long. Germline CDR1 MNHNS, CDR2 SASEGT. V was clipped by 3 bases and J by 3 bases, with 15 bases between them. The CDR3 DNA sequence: TGTGCCAGCAGTGAGGCGGGCGGCGCATGCTACGAGCAGTACTTC. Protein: CASSEAGGACYEQYF.

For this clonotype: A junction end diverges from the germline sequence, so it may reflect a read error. The CDR3 coding sequence is TGTGCCAGCAGCTTGGAGATAGATGAAAAACTATTTTTT. Amino acids: CASSLEIDEKLFF. V gene TRBV5-4 combines with J gene TRBJ1-4, with D hard to call. The germline V gene has CDR1 SGHNT and CDR2 YYREEE (reference sequence). This CDR3 spans 13 amino acids.

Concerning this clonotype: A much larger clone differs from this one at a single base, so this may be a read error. The CDR3 region is CASSQTGNIETQYF. CDR3 coding DNA: TGTGCCAGCAGTCAGACAGGGAATATAGAGACCCAGTACTTC. The chain joins TRBV28 to TRBJ2-5; TRBD1 agrees at 7 bases. CDR1 is MDHEN and CDR2 is SYDVKM in the germline V gene. V dropped 5 bases and J dropped 4; count of bases not matched to a gene: 7. This CDR3 region has 14 residues.

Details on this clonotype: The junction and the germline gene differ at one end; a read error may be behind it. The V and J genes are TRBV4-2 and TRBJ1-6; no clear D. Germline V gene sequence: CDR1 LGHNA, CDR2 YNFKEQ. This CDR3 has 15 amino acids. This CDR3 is CTSTRSTLGNSPLHF. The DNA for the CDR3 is TGTACCAGCACCCGGTCGACCCTCGGTAATTCACCCCTCCACTTT.

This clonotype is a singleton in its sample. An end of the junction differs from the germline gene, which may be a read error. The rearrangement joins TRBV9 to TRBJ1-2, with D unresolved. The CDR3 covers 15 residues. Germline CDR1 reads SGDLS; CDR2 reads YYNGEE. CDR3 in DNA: TGTGCCAGCCGCGTAGCGGAGTCCATTCACTATGGCTACACCTTC. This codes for CASRVAESIHYGYTF.

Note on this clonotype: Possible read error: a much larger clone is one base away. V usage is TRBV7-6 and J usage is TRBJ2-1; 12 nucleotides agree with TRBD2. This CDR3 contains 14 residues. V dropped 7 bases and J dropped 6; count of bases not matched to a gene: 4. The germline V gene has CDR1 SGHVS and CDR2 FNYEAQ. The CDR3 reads CASNRTSGINEQFF. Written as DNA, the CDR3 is TGTGCCAGCAACCGGACTAGCGGGATCAATGAGCAGTTCTTC.